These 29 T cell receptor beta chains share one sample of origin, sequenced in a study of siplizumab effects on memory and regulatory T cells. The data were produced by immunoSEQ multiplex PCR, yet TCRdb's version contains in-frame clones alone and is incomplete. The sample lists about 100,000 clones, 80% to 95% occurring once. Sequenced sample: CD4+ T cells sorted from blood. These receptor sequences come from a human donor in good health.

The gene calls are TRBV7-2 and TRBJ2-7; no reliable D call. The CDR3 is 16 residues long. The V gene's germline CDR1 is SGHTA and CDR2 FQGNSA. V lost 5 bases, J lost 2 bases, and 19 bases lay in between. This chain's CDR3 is CASSLMAGLITYEQYF. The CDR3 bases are TGTGCCAGCAGCCTAATGGCAGGTCTCATCACCTACGAGCAGTACTTC.

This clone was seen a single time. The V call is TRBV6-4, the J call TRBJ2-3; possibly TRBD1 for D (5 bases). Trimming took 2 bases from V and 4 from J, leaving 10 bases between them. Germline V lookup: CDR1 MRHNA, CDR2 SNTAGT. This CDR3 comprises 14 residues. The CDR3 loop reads CASSDQGTADTQYF. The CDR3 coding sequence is TGTGCCAGCAGTGACCAGGGTACGGCAGATACGCAGTATTTT.

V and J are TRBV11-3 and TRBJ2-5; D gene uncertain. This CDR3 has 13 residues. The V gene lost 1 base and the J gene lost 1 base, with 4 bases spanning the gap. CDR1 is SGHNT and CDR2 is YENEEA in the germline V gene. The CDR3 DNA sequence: TGTGCCAGCAGCTTAGGGGCCCAAGAGACCCAGTACTTC. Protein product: CASSLGAQETQYF.

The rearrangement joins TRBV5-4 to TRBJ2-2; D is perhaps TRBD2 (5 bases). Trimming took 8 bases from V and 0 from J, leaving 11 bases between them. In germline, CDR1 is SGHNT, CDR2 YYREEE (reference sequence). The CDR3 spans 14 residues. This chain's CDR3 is CASWRTPNTGELFF. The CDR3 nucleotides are TGTGCCAGTTGGAGGACGCCGAACACCGGGGAGCTGTTTTTT.

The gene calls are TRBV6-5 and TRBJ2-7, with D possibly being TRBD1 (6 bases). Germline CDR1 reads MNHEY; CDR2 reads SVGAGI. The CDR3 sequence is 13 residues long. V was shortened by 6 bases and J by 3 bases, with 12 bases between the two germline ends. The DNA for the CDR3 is TGTGCCAGCAGCCGGACAGCTTACTACGAGCAGTACTTC. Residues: CASSRTAYYEQYF.

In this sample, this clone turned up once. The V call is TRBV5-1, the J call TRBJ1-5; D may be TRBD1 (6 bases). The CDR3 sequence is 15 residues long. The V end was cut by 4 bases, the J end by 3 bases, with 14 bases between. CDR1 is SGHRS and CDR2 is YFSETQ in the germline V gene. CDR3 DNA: TGCGCCAGCAGCCCGGGGACAATGACCAATCAGCCCCAGCATTTT. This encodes CASSPGTMTNQPQHF.

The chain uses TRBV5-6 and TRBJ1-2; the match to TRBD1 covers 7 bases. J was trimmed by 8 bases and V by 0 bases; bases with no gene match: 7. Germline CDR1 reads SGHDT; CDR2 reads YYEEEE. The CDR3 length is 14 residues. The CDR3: CASSLDNTGVGYTF. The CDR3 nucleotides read TGTGCCAGCAGCTTGGATAATACAGGGGTCGGCTACACCTTC.

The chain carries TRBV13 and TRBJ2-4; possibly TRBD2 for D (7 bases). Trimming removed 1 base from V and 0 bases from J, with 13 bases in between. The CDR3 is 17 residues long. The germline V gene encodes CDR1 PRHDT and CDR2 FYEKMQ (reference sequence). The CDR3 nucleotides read TGTGCCAGCAGCTTAGAGGGCGGGGGCACAGCCAAAAACATTCAGTACTTC. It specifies CASSLEGGGTAKNIQYF.

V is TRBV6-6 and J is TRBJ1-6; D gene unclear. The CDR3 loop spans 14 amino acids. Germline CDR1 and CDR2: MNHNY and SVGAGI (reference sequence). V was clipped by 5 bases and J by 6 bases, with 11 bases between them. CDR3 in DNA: TGTGCCAGCAGTCCAGGTGGAGGTAATTCACCCCTCCACTTT. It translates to CASSPGGGNSPLHF.

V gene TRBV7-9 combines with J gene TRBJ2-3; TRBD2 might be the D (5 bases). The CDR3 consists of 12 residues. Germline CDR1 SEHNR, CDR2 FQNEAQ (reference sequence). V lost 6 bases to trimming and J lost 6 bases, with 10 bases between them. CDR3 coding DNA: TGTGCCAGCAGAAAGGGCGGGGATACGCAGTATTTT. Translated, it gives CASRKGGDTQYF. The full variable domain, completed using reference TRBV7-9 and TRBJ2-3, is DTGVSQNPRHKITKRGQNVTFRCDPISEHNRLYWYRQTLGQGPEFLTYFQNEAQLEKSRLLSDRFSAERPKGSFSTLEIQRTEQGDSAMYLCASRKGGDTQYFGPGTRLTVL.

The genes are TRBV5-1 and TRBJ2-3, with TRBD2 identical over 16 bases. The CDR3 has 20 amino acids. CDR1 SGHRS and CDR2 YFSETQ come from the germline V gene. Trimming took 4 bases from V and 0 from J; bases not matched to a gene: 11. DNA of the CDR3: TGCGCCAGCAGCCCGGGACTAGCGGGGGGGCCAGGTCTTAGCACAGATACGCAGTATTTT. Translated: CASSPGLAGGPGLSTDTQYF. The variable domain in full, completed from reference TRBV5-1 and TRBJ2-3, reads KAGVTQTPRYLIKTRGQQVTLSCSPISGHRSVSWYQQTPGQGLQFLFEYFSETQRNKGNFPGRFSGRQFSNSRSEMNVSTLELGDSALYLCASSPGLAGGPGLSTDTQYFGPGTRLTVL.

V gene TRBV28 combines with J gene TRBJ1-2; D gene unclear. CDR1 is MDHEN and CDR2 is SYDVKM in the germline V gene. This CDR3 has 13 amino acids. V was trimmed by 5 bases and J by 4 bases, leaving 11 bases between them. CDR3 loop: CASSTTGIYGYTF. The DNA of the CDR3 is TGTGCCAGCAGTACGACGGGAATCTATGGCTACACCTTC.

This chain's CDR3 is CASTHRGDNSPLHF. The CDR3 region has the DNA TGTGCCAGCACCCACCGAGGAGATAATTCACCCCTCCACTTT. The genes are TRBV6-5 and TRBJ1-6; D remains ambiguous. The V gene lost 7 bases and the J gene lost 5 bases, with 12 bases spanning the gap. The germline gives CDR1 MNHEY, CDR2 SVGAGI. CDR3 size: 14 residues.

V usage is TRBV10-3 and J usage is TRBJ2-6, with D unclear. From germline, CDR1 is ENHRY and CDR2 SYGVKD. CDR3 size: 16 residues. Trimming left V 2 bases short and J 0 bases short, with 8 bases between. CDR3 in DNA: TGTGCCATCAGTGAGGGACGGTCCTCTGGGGCCAACGTCCTGACTTTC. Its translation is CAISEGRSSGANVLTF.

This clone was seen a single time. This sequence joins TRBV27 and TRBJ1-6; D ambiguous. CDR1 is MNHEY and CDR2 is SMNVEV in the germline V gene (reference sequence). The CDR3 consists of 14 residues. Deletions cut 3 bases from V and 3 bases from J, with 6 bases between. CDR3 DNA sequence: TGTGCCAGCAGTTTGGCACGCTATAATTCACCCCTCCACTTT. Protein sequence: CASSLARYNSPLHF.

The CDR3 bases are TGTGCCTGGGAGGACAGGGACGAGCAGTACTTC. Translating it yields CAWEDRDEQYF. The chain joins TRBV30 to TRBJ2-7; 8 nucleotides line up with TRBD1. Germline V gene data show CDR1 as GTSNPN and CDR2 as SVGIG (reference sequence). The CDR3 is 11 residues long. V shed 5 bases and J 5 bases; nucleotides not matched to a gene: 2.

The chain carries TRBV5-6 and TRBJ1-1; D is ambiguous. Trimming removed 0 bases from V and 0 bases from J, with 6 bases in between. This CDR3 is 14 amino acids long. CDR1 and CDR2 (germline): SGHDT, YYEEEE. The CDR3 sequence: CASSLGSMNTEAFF. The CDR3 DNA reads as TGTGCCAGCAGCTTGGGCAGCATGAACACTGAAGCTTTCTTT. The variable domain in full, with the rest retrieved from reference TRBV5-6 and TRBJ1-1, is DAGVTQSPTHLIKTRGQQVTLRCSPKSGHDTVSWYQQALGQGPQFIFQYYEEEERQRGNFPDRFSGHQFPNYSSELNVNALLLGDSALYLCASSLGSMNTEAFFGQGTRLTVV.

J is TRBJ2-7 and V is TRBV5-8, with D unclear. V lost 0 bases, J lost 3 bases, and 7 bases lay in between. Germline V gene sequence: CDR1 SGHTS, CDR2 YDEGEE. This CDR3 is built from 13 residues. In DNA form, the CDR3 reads TGTGCCAGCAGCTTGGAACTCGTCTACGAGCAGTACTTC. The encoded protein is CASSLELVYEQYF.

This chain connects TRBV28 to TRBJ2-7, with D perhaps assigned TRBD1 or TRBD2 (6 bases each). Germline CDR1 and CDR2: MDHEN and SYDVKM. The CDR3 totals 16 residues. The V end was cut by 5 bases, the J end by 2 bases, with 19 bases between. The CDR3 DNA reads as TGTGCCAGCAGTGCAAGGGGGGCAGGGGCCACCTACGAGCAGTACTTC. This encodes CASSARGAGATYEQYF.

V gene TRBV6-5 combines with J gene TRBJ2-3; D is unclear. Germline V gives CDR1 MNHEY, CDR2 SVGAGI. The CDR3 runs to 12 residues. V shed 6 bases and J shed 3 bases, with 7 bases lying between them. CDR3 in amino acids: CASRAQTDTQYF. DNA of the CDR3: TGTGCCAGCAGGGCCCAGACAGATACGCAGTATTTT.

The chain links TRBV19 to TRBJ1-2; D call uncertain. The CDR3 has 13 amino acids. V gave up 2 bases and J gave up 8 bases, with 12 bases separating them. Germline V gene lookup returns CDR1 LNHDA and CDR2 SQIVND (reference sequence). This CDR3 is CASSIKSLVGYTF. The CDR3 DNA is TGTGCCAGTAGTATAAAATCTCTGGTCGGCTACACCTTC.

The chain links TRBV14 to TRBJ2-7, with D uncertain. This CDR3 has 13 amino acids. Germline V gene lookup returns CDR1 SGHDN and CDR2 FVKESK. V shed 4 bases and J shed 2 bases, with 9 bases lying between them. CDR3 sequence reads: CASSLRGAYEQYF. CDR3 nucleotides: TGTGCCAGCAGCCTCCGTGGGGCCTACGAGCAGTACTTC.

Written as DNA, the CDR3 is TGTGCCAGCAGTAAGTGGCGGGCAGGGAGCGGAGGCTACACCTTC. Translated: CASSKWRAGSGGYTF. The chain uses TRBV28 and TRBJ1-2; a possible D gene is TRBD1 (5 bases). Per the germline V gene, CDR1 is MDHEN and CDR2 is SYDVKM. CDR3 length equals 15 residues. The V end was cut by 5 bases, the J end by 8 bases, with 21 bases between.

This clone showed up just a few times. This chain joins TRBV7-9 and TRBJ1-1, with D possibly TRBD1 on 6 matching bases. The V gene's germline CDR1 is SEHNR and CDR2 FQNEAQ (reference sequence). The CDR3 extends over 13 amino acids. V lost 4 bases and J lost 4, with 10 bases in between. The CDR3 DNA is TGTGCCAGCAGCTATAAGGGGGGCACTGAAGCTTTCTTT. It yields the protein CASSYKGGTEAFF.

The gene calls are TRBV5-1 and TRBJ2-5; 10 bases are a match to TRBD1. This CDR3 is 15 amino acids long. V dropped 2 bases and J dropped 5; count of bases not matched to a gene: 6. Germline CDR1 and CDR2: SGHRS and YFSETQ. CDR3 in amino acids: CASSLFGQGGETQYF. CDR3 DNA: TGCGCCAGCAGCTTATTTGGACAGGGGGGTGAGACCCAGTACTTC.

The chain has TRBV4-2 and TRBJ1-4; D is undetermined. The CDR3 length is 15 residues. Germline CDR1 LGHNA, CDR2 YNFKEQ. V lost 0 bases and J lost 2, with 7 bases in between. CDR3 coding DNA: TGTGCCAGCAGCCAAGAACTGAGGACTAATGAAAAACTGTTTTTT. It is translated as CASSQELRTNEKLFF.

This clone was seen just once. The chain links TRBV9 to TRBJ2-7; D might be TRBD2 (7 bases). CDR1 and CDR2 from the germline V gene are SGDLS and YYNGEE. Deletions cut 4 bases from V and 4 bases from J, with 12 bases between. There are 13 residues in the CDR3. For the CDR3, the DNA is TGTGCCAGCAGCAGGGGAGGGGGTTACGAGCAGTACTTC. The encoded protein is CASSRGGGYEQYF.

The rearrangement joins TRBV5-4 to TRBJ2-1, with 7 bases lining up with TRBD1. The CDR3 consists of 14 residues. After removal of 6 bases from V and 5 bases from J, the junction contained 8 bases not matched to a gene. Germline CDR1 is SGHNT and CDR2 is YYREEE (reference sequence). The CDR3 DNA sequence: TGTGCCAGCACACCGGGACAGAGAAACAATGAGCAGTTCTTC. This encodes CASTPGQRNNEQFF. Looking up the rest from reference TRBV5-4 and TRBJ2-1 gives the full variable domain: ETGVTQSPTHLIKTRGQQVTLRCSSQSGHNTVSWYQQALGQGPQFIFQYYREEENGRGNFPPRFSGLQFPNYSSELNVNALELDDSALYLCASTPGQRNNEQFFGPGTRLTVL.

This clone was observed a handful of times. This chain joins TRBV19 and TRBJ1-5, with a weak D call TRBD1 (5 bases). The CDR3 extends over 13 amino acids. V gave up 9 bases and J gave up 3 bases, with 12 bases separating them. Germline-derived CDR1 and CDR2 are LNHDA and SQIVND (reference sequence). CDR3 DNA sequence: TGTGCCAGCTCCGACAGAGACAATCAGCCCCAGCATTTT. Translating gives CASSDRDNQPQHF.